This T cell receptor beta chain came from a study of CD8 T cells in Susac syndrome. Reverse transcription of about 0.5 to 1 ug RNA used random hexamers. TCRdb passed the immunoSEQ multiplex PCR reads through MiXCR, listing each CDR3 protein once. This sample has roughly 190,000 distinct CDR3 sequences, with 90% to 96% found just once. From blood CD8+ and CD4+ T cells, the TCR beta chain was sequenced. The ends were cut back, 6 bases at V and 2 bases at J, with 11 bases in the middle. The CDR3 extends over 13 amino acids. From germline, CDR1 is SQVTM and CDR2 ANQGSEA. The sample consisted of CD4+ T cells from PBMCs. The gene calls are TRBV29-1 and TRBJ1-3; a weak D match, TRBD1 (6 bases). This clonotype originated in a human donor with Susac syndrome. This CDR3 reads CSVIRDTGNTIYF. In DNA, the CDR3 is TGCAGCGTGATACGGGACACTGGAAACACCATATATTTT. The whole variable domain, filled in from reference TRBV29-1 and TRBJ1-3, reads SAVISQKPSRDICQRGTSLTIQCQVDSQVTMMFWYRQQPGQSLTLIATANQGSEATYESGFVIDKFPISRPNLTFSTLTVSNMSPEDSSIYLCSVIRDTGNTIYFGEGSWLTVV.